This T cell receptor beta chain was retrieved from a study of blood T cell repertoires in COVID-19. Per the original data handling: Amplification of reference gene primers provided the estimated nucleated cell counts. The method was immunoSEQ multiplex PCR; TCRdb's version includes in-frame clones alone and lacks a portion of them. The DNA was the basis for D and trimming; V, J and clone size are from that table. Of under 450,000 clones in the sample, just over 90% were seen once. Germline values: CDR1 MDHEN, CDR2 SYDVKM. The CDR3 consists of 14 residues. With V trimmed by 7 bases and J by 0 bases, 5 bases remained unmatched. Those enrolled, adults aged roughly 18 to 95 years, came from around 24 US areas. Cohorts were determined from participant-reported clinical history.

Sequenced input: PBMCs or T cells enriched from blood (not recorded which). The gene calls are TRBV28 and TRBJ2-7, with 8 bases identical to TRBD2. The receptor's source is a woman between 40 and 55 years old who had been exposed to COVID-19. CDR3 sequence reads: CASNVAGSSYEQYF. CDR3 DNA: TGTGCCAGCAACGTAGCGGGGAGCTCCTACGAGCAGTACTTC.